The next 30 T cell receptor beta chains were all read from a single sample in a study of T cells in Graves' hyperthyroidism and ophthalmopathy. The CDR3 regions of TCR beta were amplified from RNA transcripts. First-round RT-PCR targeting the TCR CDR3 was performed with the HTBI primer set. Each CDR3 protein gets one entry after TCRdb re-called the multiplex PCR reads with MiXCR. The sample lists just over 550,000 distinct CDR3 sequences; about 45% were seen once. The sequencing input was peripheral blood or thyroid tissue (not recorded which). These receptors originate from a woman between 18 and 30 years old with Graves' hyperthyroidism.

This chain connects TRBV12-3 or TRBV12-4 to TRBJ1-1; D gene uncertain. V was pared by 3 bases and J by 0 bases, with 5 bases between. The CDR3 extends over 13 amino acids. DNA for the CDR3: TGTGCCAGCAGTTTCTGGATGAACACTGAAGCTTTCTTT. It translates to CASSFWMNTEAFF.

Concerning this clonotype: At one end, the junction sequence differs from germline, possibly due to a read error. The chain carries TRBV7-8 and TRBJ2-7; perhaps TRBD2 as D (6 bases). There are 18 residues in the CDR3. Per germline, CDR1 SGHVS and CDR2 FQNEAQ. The CDR3 loop reads CASSQEWIRGAPGYEQYF. CDR3 sequence (DNA): TGCGCCAGCAGCCAAGAGTGGATCCGCGGGGCCCCCGGGTACGAGCAGTACTTC.

This clonotype showed up many times. V usage is TRBV20-1 and J usage is TRBJ2-5; 9 nucleotides agree with TRBD1. Germline CDR1 DFQATT, CDR2 SNEGSKA (reference sequence). V lost 0 bases and J lost 7; bases outside the gene matches: 6. The length of the CDR3 is 14 residues. As DNA, the CDR3 is TGCAGTGCTAGAGATACAGGGGGCGCGGGGACCCAGTACTTC. This codes for CSARDTGGAGTQYF.

This chain joins TRBV19 and TRBJ1-5, with 9 positions matching TRBD1. The CDR3 is 15 amino acids. V gave up 6 bases and J gave up 3 bases; unmatched junction bases: 6. The germline V gene encodes CDR1 LNHDA and CDR2 SQIVND (reference sequence). The DNA of the CDR3 is TGTGCCAGTAGAAGGGGGACAGGGTTCAATCAGCCCCAGCATTTT. Protein product: CASRRGTGFNQPQHF. The whole variable domain, filled in from reference TRBV19 and TRBJ1-5, reads DGGITQSPKYLFRKEGQNVTLSCEQNLNHDAMYWYRQDPGQGLRLIYYSQIVNDFQKGDIAEGYSVSREKKESFPLTVTSAQKNPTAFYLCASRRGTGFNQPQHFGDGTRLSIL.

This clonotype has only a few counts. The V call is TRBV29-1, the J call TRBJ1-2, with D possibly matching TRBD1 (6 bases). The germline V gene has CDR1 SQVTM and CDR2 ANQGSEA. The CDR3 sequence is 16 residues long. The V end lost 5 bases, the J end lost 4 bases, and 23 bases lay between the germline ends. The CDR3 is CSVPTGFSPNLYGYTF. Here the CDR3 DNA reads TGCAGCGTTCCGACAGGTTTCTCTCCCAATCTCTATGGCTACACCTTC.

In regard to this clonotype: This may be a read error, as it is one base from a much larger clone. This chain connects TRBV10-3 to TRBJ1-4; TRBD1 matches 10 bases. Germline CDR1 and CDR2: ENHRY and SYGVKD. CDR3 length: 14 residues. V lost 3 bases to trimming and J lost 7 bases; unmatched junction nucleotides: 2. The CDR3 DNA sequence: TGTGCCATCAGTGAAAGACAGGGGGCTGAAAAACTGTTTTTT. Encoded protein: CAISERQGAEKLFF.

This clonotype was counted many times. The CDR3 loop is CASSLAGLPAFF. The CDR3, as DNA: TGTGCCAGCAGCTTAGCGGGACTTCCCGCTTTCTTT. The rearrangement links TRBV7-2 to TRBJ1-1; possibly TRBD1 for D (5 bases). The ends were cut back, 0 bases at V and 11 bases at J, with 10 bases in the middle. This CDR3 is built from 12 residues. Per germline, CDR1 SGHTA and CDR2 FQGNSA.

This clonotype was seen many times. V gene TRBV7-9 combines with J gene TRBJ2-7, with D perhaps matching TRBD1 or TRBD2 (5 bases each). Germline CDR1 reads SEHNR; CDR2 reads FQNEAQ (reference sequence). The CDR3 extends over 13 amino acids. The V and J ends lost 1 base and 3 bases respectively, with 7 bases between them. The CDR3 loop reads CASSLVGGYEQYF. The CDR3 DNA reads TGTGCCAGCAGCTTAGTTGGGGGCTACGAGCAGTACTTC.

A remark on this clonotype: A much larger clonotype is one base distant, so this may be a read error. In DNA form, the CDR3 reads TGCAGCGTTGAAGGGGTAGAGTACTCTGAAGCTTTCTTT. Protein sequence: CSVEGVEYSEAFF. The gene calls are TRBV29-1 and TRBJ1-1; D remains ambiguous. The V gene lost 1 base and the J gene lost 6 bases, with 12 bases spanning the gap. This CDR3 comprises 13 residues. CDR1 and CDR2 (germline): SQVTM, ANQGSEA.

This rearrangement joins TRBV20-1 to TRBJ1-2; D not certain. The germline CDR1 and CDR2 sequences are DFQATT and SNEGSKA (reference sequence). This CDR3 has 14 residues. Trimming removed 0 bases at V and 0 bases at J, with 8 bases between. The CDR3 DNA sequence: TGCAGTGCTAGAGATAAAACTGCTAACTATGGCTACACCTTC. Translating gives CSARDKTANYGYTF.

The chain joins TRBV20-1 to TRBJ2-5; 7 bases are shared with TRBD2. CDR1 is DFQATT and CDR2 is SNEGSKA in the germline V gene (reference sequence). The J segment lost 4 bases and the V segment lost 0 bases, leaving 8 bases of the junction unmatched. CDR3 length: 15 amino acids. CDR3: CSARDPEGGTETQYF. Written as DNA, the CDR3 is TGCAGTGCTAGAGATCCCGAGGGAGGGACAGAGACCCAGTACTTC.

On this clonotype: Germline and junction disagree at one end, which may indicate a read error. V usage is TRBV10-1 and J usage is TRBJ2-5, with 10 bases matching TRBD2. The CDR3 is made up of 14 amino acids. Germline V CDR1 and CDR2: WNHNN, SYGVQD (reference sequence). The CDR3 reads CARPGLAVQETQYF. The CDR3 bases are TGTGCTAGACCAGGACTAGCGGTCCAAGAGACCCAGTACTTC.

This chain joins TRBV28 and TRBJ1-1; possibly TRBD1 for D (5 bases). Trimming pared 4 bases from V and 6 bases from J, leaving 9 bases between. CDR3 length: 12 amino acids. Germline V gives CDR1 MDHEN, CDR2 SYDVKM. The CDR3: CASSSLRAEAFF. CDR3 sequence (DNA): TGTGCCAGCAGTTCCCTCAGGGCTGAAGCTTTCTTT.

This clonotype came up a few times. The V and J genes are TRBV20-1 and TRBJ1-4; no firm D call. The length of the CDR3 is 10 residues. Germline lookup yields CDR1 DFQATT and CDR2 SNEGSKA (reference sequence). Trimming shortened V by 4 bases and J by 4 bases, and 1 base separated the two germline ends. CDR3 sequence: CSAINEKLFF. The CDR3 bases are TGCAGTGCTATTAATGAAAAACTGTTTTTT.

This clonotype was recorded a few times. This chain joins TRBV2 and TRBJ1-4; possibly TRBD1 for D (5 bases). Germline CDR1 reads SNHLY; CDR2 reads FYNNEI. This CDR3 contains 15 residues. V dropped 7 bases and J dropped 0 bases, with 12 bases sitting between them. The CDR3 nucleotides read TGTGCCAGCATAAGAGAGGGGACAACTAATGAAAAACTGTTTTTT. It encodes CASIREGTTNEKLFF.

The chain is built from TRBV5-1 and TRBJ2-5; D ambiguous. Germline V gives CDR1 SGHRS, CDR2 YFSETQ. The V gene lost 5 bases and the J gene lost 1 base, with 9 bases spanning the gap. The CDR3 extends over 13 amino acids. CDR3 residues: CASRADSQETQYF. The CDR3 nucleotides are TGCGCCAGCAGGGCGGATTCCCAAGAGACCCAGTACTTC.

The CDR3: CASSRTGSKNYGYTF. CDR3 DNA: TGTGCCAGCAGTCGGACAGGGAGCAAGAACTATGGCTACACCTTC. The chain has TRBV2 and TRBJ1-2; the match to TRBD1 covers 8 bases. Germline CDR1 is SNHLY and CDR2 is FYNNEI. The CDR3 runs 15 residues. V trimming: 5 bases; J trimming: 2 bases; junction bases outside the gene matches: 7.

The V and J genes are TRBV10-3 and TRBJ2-2, with 7 bases lining up with TRBD1. CDR1 ENHRY and CDR2 SYGVKD come from the germline V gene. CDR3 length: 13 amino acids. With 10 bases clipped from V and 1 base from J, the junction kept 3 bases outside the gene matches. CDR3 DNA: TGTGCCACACGACAGGGGAACACCGGGGAGCTGTTTTTT. Amino acid sequence: CATRQGNTGELFF.

This clonotype came up once. The chain joins TRBV7-2 to TRBJ2-2; the D gene is possibly TRBD1 (6 bases). Germline assignment: CDR1 SGHTA and CDR2 FQGNSA. The CDR3 is 12 residues long. V was clipped by 6 bases and J by 13 bases, with 15 bases between them. In DNA, the CDR3 is TGTGCCAGCAGTCCAAACCTCAGGGGGCTGTTTTTT. Amino acid sequence: CASSPNLRGLFF.

The rearrangement links TRBV10-3 to TRBJ1-6; D call uncertain. This CDR3 has 12 residues. Germline V gives CDR1 ENHRY, CDR2 SYGVKD. V was trimmed by 3 bases and J by 3 bases, leaving 0 bases between them. CDR3 sequence reads: CAISDYNSPLHF. The DNA for the CDR3 is TGTGCCATCAGTGACTATAATTCACCCCTCCACTTT.

The genes are TRBV5-1 and TRBJ1-6; D remains ambiguous. Germline V gene lookup returns CDR1 SGHRS and CDR2 YFSETQ. V lost 1 base and J lost 7, with 6 bases in between. The CDR3 loop spans 13 amino acids. This chain's CDR3 is CASSLSANSPLHF. CDR3 bases: TGCGCCAGCAGCTTGAGCGCAAATTCACCCCTCCACTTT.

In this sample, this clonotype turned up a few times. The rearrangement uses TRBV29-1 and TRBJ2-7, with a possible D match to TRBD2 (5 bases). This CDR3 has 13 amino acids. In germline, CDR1 is SQVTM, CDR2 ANQGSEA. Trimming removed 7 bases from V and 5 bases from J, with 18 bases in between. Here the CDR3 DNA reads TGCAGCGCCACGGCCGCGGGCGGCGACGAGCAGTACTTC. This translates into CSATAAGGDEQYF.

In this sample, this clonotype turned up a few times. The rearrangement joins TRBV2 to TRBJ2-7, with 13 bases aligning to TRBD2. Germline V CDR1 and CDR2: SNHLY, FYNNEI. This CDR3 comprises 17 residues. The trim removed 4 bases at V and 2 bases at J, leaving 8 bases unmatched. This CDR3 reads CASSATSGRVNTYEQYF. The DNA of the CDR3 is TGTGCCAGCAGTGCCACTAGCGGGAGGGTAAACACCTACGAGCAGTACTTC.

This clonotype was found many times. This chain uses TRBV7-2 with TRBJ1-5; D possibly corresponds to TRBD1 (5 bases). The CDR3 totals 15 residues. Germline assignment: CDR1 SGHTA and CDR2 FQGNSA. V lost 5 bases and J 2 bases, leaving 13 bases between the germline ends. As DNA, the CDR3 is TGTGCCAGCAGCCCATCCAGGGCGCGCAATCAGCCCCAGCATTTT. Translation gives CASSPSRARNQPQHF. Together with reference TRBV7-2 and TRBJ1-5, the CDR3 gives the full variable domain: GAGVSQSPSNKVTEKGKDVELRCDPISGHTALYWYRQSLGQGLEFLIYFQGNSAPDKSGLPSDRFSAERTGGSVSTLTIQRTQQEDSAVYLCASSPSRARNQPQHFGDGTRLSIL.

This clonotype was detected once. CDR3 nucleotides: TGTGCCAGCTCTGACAGGGACATTGAAGCTTTCTTT. It encodes CASSDRDIEAFF. The chain joins TRBV7-4 to TRBJ1-1; 7 nucleotides agree with TRBD1. The V segment lost 8 bases and the J segment 7 bases; nucleotides outside the gene matches: 7. Germline values: CDR1 SGHVT, CDR2 SQSDAQ. This CDR3 region has 12 residues.

This clonotype turned up a few times. The DNA of the CDR3 is TGTGCCAGCAGCAGACGCGACTGGGATAATGAAAAACTGTTTTTT. Protein sequence: CASSRRDWDNEKLFF. The chain combines TRBV7-2 with TRBJ1-4; D remains ambiguous. Germline CDR1 reads SGHTA; CDR2 reads FQGNSA. The V end was cut by 5 bases, the J end by 4 bases, with 14 bases between. The CDR3 loop spans 15 amino acids.

This clonotype was counted between two and nine times. The V call is TRBV29-1, the J call TRBJ2-2; perhaps TRBD2 as D (5 bases). Germline CDR1 and CDR2: SQVTM and ANQGSEA. Trimming left V 3 bases short and J 5 bases short, with 16 bases between. The CDR3 covers 15 residues. The CDR3 spells CSVDFEGRGTGELFF. For the CDR3, the DNA is TGCAGCGTTGATTTCGAGGGTCGAGGGACCGGGGAGCTGTTTTTT.

To note about this clonotype: Just one base apart from a much larger clone, this may be a read error. V usage is TRBV29-1 and J usage is TRBJ1-2, with 11 bases aligning to TRBD1. The CDR3 totals 13 residues. The germline CDR1 and CDR2 sequences are SQVTM and ANQGSEA. The CDR3 coding sequence is TGCAGCGGCGGGACAGGGGGTGACTATGGCTTCACCTTC. It yields the protein CSGGTGGDYGFTF.

This clonotype was seen more than once but under ten times. The V call is TRBV10-1, the J call TRBJ2-7; TRBD2 matches 8 bases. The CDR3 contains 15 residues. Germline CDR1 reads WNHNN; CDR2 reads SYGVQD (reference sequence). The ends lost 5 bases at V and 6 bases at J; junction bases unmatched: 12. CDR3 bases: TGCGCCAGCAGTTCGAGCGGGAGTAGGGGCGGCGAGCAGTACTTC. Translating it yields CASSSSGSRGGEQYF.

Many counts were recorded for this clonotype. The gene calls are TRBV10-3 and TRBJ2-5, with D tentatively TRBD2 (5 bases). Germline lookup yields CDR1 ENHRY and CDR2 SYGVKD. Trimming took off 4 bases at V and 4 bases at J, with 19 bases between the two ends. CDR3 length: 16 residues. For the CDR3, the DNA is TGTGCCATCAGTGGTGGGGTTAGCGACGGTGGAGAGACCCAGTACTTC. Protein product: CAISGGVSDGGETQYF.